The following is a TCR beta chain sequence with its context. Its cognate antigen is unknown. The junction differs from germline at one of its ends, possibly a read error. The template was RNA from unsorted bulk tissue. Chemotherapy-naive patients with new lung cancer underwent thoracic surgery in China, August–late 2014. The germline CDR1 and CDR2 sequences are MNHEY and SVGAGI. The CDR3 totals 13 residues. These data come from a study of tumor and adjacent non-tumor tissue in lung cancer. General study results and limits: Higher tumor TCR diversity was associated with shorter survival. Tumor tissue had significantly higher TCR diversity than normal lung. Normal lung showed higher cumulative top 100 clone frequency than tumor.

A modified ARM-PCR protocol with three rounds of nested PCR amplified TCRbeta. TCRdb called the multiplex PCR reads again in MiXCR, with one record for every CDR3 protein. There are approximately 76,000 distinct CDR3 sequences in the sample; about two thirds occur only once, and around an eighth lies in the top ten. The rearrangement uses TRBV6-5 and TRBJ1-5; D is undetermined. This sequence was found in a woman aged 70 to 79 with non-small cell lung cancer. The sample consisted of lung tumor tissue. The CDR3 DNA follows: TGTGCCAGCGCAGAGTACAGCAATCAGCTCCAGCATTTT. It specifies CASAEYSNQLQHF.